The 21 T cell receptor beta chains presented below share a single source sample, sequenced in a study of T-cell reconstitution after alpha-beta-depleted transplantation in children. Library preparation (for TCRbeta) was performed with unique molecular identifiers. MiXCR, run by TCRdb on the PCR reads, gives a single entry per CDR3 protein. The data show a few hundred thousand distinct CDR3 sequences, with roughly 21% seen just once and 9.5% to 12% held by the top ten. The sequences come from PBMCs, mostly from graft donor cells, collected 180 days after TCRalphabeta/CD19-depleted stem cell transplant. The source of these receptors is a male patient between 5 and 17 years old who had a stem cell transplant for acute lymphoblastic leukemia, so the T cells may come from the graft donor.

This clonotype occurred a few times. The chain employs TRBV5-1 and TRBJ2-3, with 9 bases identical to TRBD2. CDR1 is SGHRS and CDR2 is YFSETQ in the germline V gene. The CDR3 is 14 residues long. The V gene end was trimmed by 5 bases and the J gene end by 6 bases; junction bases not matched to a gene: 7. CDR3 nucleotides: TGCGCCAGCAGGATTTTAGCGGGAGCGGATACGCAGTATTTT. This codes for CASRILAGADTQYF.

This clonotype was observed a handful of times. The chain recombines TRBV27 with TRBJ2-3, with unresolved D. The CDR3 loop spans 16 amino acids. Trimming pared 3 bases from V and 0 bases from J, leaving 13 bases between. Germline CDR1 reads MNHEY; CDR2 reads SMNVEV (reference sequence). The CDR3 bases are TGTGCCAGCAGTTTCTCCCCCTACCCTAGCACAGATACGCAGTATTTT. Translation gives CASSFSPYPSTDTQYF.

This clonotype appeared a few times. This chain uses TRBV20-1 with TRBJ2-7, with TRBD2 identical over 13 bases. Germline V gene lookup returns CDR1 DFQATT and CDR2 SNEGSKA (reference sequence). The CDR3 totals 14 residues. V dropped 6 bases and J dropped 4; count of bases not matched to a gene: 6. The CDR3 loop reads CSARLAGGRYEQYF. DNA for the CDR3: TGCAGTGCACGACTAGCGGGAGGTCGTTACGAGCAGTACTTC.

A few counts support this clonotype. The genes are TRBV20-1 and TRBJ2-1; TRBD2 aligns across 8 bases. V was pared by 5 bases and J by 6 bases, with 12 bases of the junction left unmatched. CDR1 and CDR2 (germline): DFQATT, SNEGSKA (reference sequence). The CDR3 covers 15 residues. CDR3 DNA sequence: TGCAGTGCTCCCGGGCTAGCGGGCTGGTCCAATGAGCAGTTCTTC. The encoded protein is CSAPGLAGWSNEQFF.

This clonotype turned up a few times. V is TRBV29-1 and J is TRBJ2-1, with D possibly TRBD2 on 6 matching bases. The CDR3 is made up of 17 amino acids. V was clipped by 4 bases and J by 1 base, with 20 bases between them. CDR1 is SQVTM and CDR2 is ANQGSEA in the germline V gene. This chain's CDR3 is CSVGGRLISRSYNEQFF. The CDR3 coding sequence is TGCAGCGTTGGGGGGAGGCTCATTTCCAGGTCCTACAATGAGCAGTTCTTC.

J is TRBJ1-5 and V is TRBV5-5, with 7 bases aligning to TRBD1. This CDR3 spans 15 amino acids. Germline loops: CDR1 SGHKS, CDR2 YYEKEE (reference sequence). Unmatched junction bases numbered 14, after V lost 0 bases and J lost 14 bases. CDR3 loop: CASSLVSGTASREHF. CDR3 nucleotides: TGTGCCAGCAGCTTGGTTTCCGGGACAGCGAGCCGCGAGCATTTT. Using reference TRBV5-5 and TRBJ1-5 for the parts outside the CDR3, the full variable domain is DAGVTQSPTHLIKTRGQQVTLRCSPISGHKSVSWYQQVLGQGPQFIFQYYEKEERGRGNFPDRFSARQFPNYSSELNVNALLLGDSALYLCASSLVSGTASREHFGDGTRLSIL.

The chain employs TRBV20-1 and TRBJ2-7, with 13 nucleotides matching TRBD2. The germline CDR1 and CDR2 sequences are DFQATT and SNEGSKA (reference sequence). J was trimmed by 2 bases and V by 1 base; bases with no gene match: 8. CDR3 length: 17 amino acids. The CDR3 loop reads CSARVGGLAGTAYEQYF. CDR3 nucleotide sequence: TGCAGTGCTAGAGTCGGGGGACTAGCGGGGACCGCCTACGAGCAGTACTTC.

Concerning this clonotype itself: Without the conserved terminal phenylalanine or tryptophan, this CDR3 likely stems from a read error. The genes are TRBV20-1 and TRBJ2-1; D may match TRBD1 or TRBD2 (5 bases each). The V end was cut by 3 bases, the J end by 6 bases, with 12 bases between. The CDR3 has 13 amino acids. Germline V lookup: CDR1 DFQATT, CDR2 SNEGSKA (reference sequence). The CDR3 reads CSARGPIGNEQFI. The CDR3 bases are TGCAGTGCTAGGGGACCCATTGGCAATGAGCAGTTCATC.

In this sample, this clonotype turned up a few times. The rearrangement joins TRBV6-5 to TRBJ1-2; no definite D call. The germline V gene has CDR1 MNHEY and CDR2 SVGAGI. V was shortened by 4 bases and J by 7 bases, with 13 bases between the two germline ends. This CDR3 is 13 amino acids long. The chain's CDR3 is CASSSGFTAGYTF. The CDR3 nucleotides are TGTGCCAGCAGTTCGGGGTTTACGGCTGGCTACACCTTC.

CDR3 DNA sequence: TGCAGTACCCTAAGGACTAGCGGAGCCACCGGGGAGCTGTTTTTT. This codes for CSTLRTSGATGELFF. The chain employs TRBV20-1 and TRBJ2-2; TRBD2 matches 10 bases. The CDR3 runs to 15 residues. Trimming cost V 8 bases and J 4 bases; bases outside gene matches: 10. CDR1 DFQATT and CDR2 SNEGSKA come from the germline V gene (reference sequence).

This clonotype was found a few times. The J gene is TRBJ2-7, the V gene TRBV6-6; tentatively, D is TRBD1 or TRBD2 (5 bases each). CDR1 MNHNY and CDR2 SVGAGI come from the germline V gene (reference sequence). The CDR3 loop spans 13 amino acids. The V and J ends lost 6 bases and 4 bases respectively, with 13 bases between them. CDR3 residues: CASRGRRLYEQYF. CDR3 nucleotide sequence: TGTGCCAGCAGGGGACGGCGGCTTTACGAGCAGTACTTC.

This clonotype occurred a few times. This chain joins TRBV7-2 and TRBJ1-5, with D hard to call. CDR3 length: 12 residues. Germline loops: CDR1 SGHTA, CDR2 FQGNSA. Trimming shortened V by 3 bases and J by 4 bases, and 4 bases separated the two germline ends. CDR3 in amino acids: CASSFYNQPQHF. The CDR3, as DNA: TGTGCCAGCAGCTTTTATAATCAGCCCCAGCATTTT.

This chain connects TRBV7-9 to TRBJ1-5; tentatively, D is TRBD1 (5 bases). The CDR3 totals 15 residues. V lost 5 bases and J 1 base, leaving 12 bases between the germline ends. The germline CDR1 and CDR2 sequences are SEHNR and FQNEAQ (reference sequence). The CDR3 DNA sequence: TGTGCCAGCAGCCCAGGGATTTGGAGCAATCAGCCCCAGCATTTT. Protein product: CASSPGIWSNQPQHF. Full variable domain (remainder filled in from reference TRBV7-9 and TRBJ1-5): DTGVSQNPRHKITKRGQNVTFRCDPISEHNRLYWYRQTLGQGPEFLTYFQNEAQLEKSRLLSDRFSAERPKGSFSTLEIQRTEQGDSAMYLCASSPGIWSNQPQHFGDGTRLSIL.

This sequence joins TRBV7-8 and TRBJ2-1, with 11 positions matching TRBD2. Germline CDR1 is SGHVS and CDR2 is FQNEAQ. V trimming: 2 bases; J trimming: 6 bases; junction bases outside the gene matches: 9. This CDR3 is built from 17 residues. CDR3 residues: CASSLQTGTSGLNEQFF. As DNA, the CDR3 is TGTGCCAGCAGCTTACAAACCGGGACTAGCGGCCTCAATGAGCAGTTCTTC. The full variable domain, with the rest looked up from reference TRBV7-8 and TRBJ2-1, is GAGVSQSPRYKVAKRGQDVALRCDPISGHVSLFWYQQALGQGPEFLTYFQNEAQLDKSGLPSDRFFAERPEGSVSTLKIQRTQQEDSAVYLCASSLQTGTSGLNEQFFGPGTRLTVL.

This clonotype was seen more than once but under ten times. This chain joins TRBV7-9 and TRBJ2-1; 11 bases are shared with TRBD1. The germline V gene encodes CDR1 SEHNR and CDR2 FQNEAQ (reference sequence). The ends lost 5 bases at V and 8 bases at J; junction bases unmatched: 8. The CDR3 contains 15 residues. DNA for the CDR3: TGTGCCAGCAGCGCCGGACAGGGGGCCTCCGATGAGCAGTTCTTC. Encoded protein: CASSAGQGASDEQFF.

In its sample, this clonotype was seen a few times. This chain connects TRBV12-3 or TRBV12-4 to TRBJ1-2, with D uncertain. Trimming cost V 6 bases and J 5 bases, with 10 bases left between them. The CDR3 runs 12 residues. The CDR3 DNA is TGTGCCAGCAGCCAGGCCTCTTATGGCTACACCTTC. Amino acid sequence: CASSQASYGYTF.

This clonotype showed up just a few times. The chain links TRBV4-1 to TRBJ2-7; 8 nucleotides match TRBD1. CDR3 length: 17 residues. The V segment lost 1 base and the J segment 3 bases; nucleotides outside the gene matches: 11. From germline, CDR1 is MGHRA and CDR2 YSYEKL. CDR3 nucleotides: TGCGCCAGCAGCCAAGGGTTCGGACAGGGAGTCGGCTACGAGCAGTACTTC. Amino acids: CASSQGFGQGVGYEQYF.

This clonotype has a handful of counts. V gene TRBV12-3 or TRBV12-4 combines with J gene TRBJ2-5, with D maybe TRBD2 (5 bases). The CDR3 spans 16 residues. Deletions cut 4 bases from V and 0 bases from J, with 15 bases between. DNA of the CDR3: TGTGCCAGCAGTTCATATAGAAGAGGGTACCAAGAGACCCAGTACTTC. Translating it yields CASSSYRRGYQETQYF.

The rearrangement joins TRBV5-1 to TRBJ1-3; D remains unclear. The germline gives CDR1 SGHRS, CDR2 YFSETQ. The V gene lost 5 bases and the J gene lost 7 bases, with 16 bases spanning the gap. CDR3 length equals 14 residues. The CDR3 DNA follows: TGCGCCAGCAGGCCTGACCTGGGCAGCAACACCATATATTTT. It specifies CASRPDLGSNTIYF.

V is TRBV7-3 and J is TRBJ2-3, with 7 bases aligning to TRBD1. Germline loops: CDR1 SGHTA, CDR2 FQGTGA. Trimming cost V 5 bases and J 2 bases; bases outside gene matches: 4. CDR3 length equals 14 residues. The CDR3 DNA is TGTGCCAGCAGCCCAGGGGGAAACACAGATACGCAGTATTTT. Translating gives CASSPGGNTDTQYF.

The chain recombines TRBV18 with TRBJ2-7, with a possible D match to TRBD2 (5 bases). This CDR3 has 14 amino acids. Trimming left V 2 bases short and J 2 bases short, with 10 bases between. From germline, CDR1 is KGHSH and CDR2 LQKENI. The CDR3 nucleotides are TGTGCCAGCTCACCAGACGGGGTGACCTACGAGCAGTACTTC. Protein product: CASSPDGVTYEQYF.